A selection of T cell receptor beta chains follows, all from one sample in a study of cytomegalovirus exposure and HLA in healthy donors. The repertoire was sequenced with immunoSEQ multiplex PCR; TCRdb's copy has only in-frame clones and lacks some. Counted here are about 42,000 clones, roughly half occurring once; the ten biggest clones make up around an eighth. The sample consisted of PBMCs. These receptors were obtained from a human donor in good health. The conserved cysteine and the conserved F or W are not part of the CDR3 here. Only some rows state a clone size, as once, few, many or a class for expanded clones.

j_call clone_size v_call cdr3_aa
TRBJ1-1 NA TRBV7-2 ASRYNINTNAEAF
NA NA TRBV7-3 ASSFAGTGALTEQY
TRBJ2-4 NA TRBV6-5 ASSYHGGAPKNIQY
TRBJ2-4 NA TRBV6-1 ASSESGNPTSSKNIQY
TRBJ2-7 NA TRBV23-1 ASSSGTGNDEQY
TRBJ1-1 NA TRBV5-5 ASSLTGGRNTEAF
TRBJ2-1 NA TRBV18 ASSPLSSSDNEQF
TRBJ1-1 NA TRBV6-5 ASSLRDSNTEAF
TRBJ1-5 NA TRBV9 ASSADRGHRPQH
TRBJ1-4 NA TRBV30 AWSPPPGNNEKLF
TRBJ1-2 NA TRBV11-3 ASSSGSGYGYT
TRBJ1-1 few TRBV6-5 ASSYFTGGRWTEAF
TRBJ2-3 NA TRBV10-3 AIKLGLAGAGEQY
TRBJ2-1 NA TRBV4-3 ASSPSKYISGSSYNEQF
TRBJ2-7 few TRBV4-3 ASSQDPAGRSYEQY
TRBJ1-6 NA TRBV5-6 ASSFRSYNSPLH
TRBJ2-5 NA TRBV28 ASTSWGTGAETQY
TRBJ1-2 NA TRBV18 ASSLGRGTGGPANYGYT
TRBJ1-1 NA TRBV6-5 ASRWTGEAF
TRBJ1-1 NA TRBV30 ASDRGDTEAF
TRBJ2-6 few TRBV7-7 ASSSTTGVYSGANVLT
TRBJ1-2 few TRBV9 ASSVGEGAYGYT